This T cell receptor beta chain originates from a study of T cells after yellow fever vaccination. Study information: Fractions with few cells were prepared using SMART-Seq v4 Ultra Low Input.

MiXCR was run by TCRdb on the 5' RACE reads, yielding one entry per CDR3 protein. There are more than 75,000 distinct CDR3 sequences in the sample; about 8.2% occur only once, and 16% lies in the top ten. Study conclusions and caveats: It was a weaker secondary response, yet one that peaked faster, at day 5 versus 15. Reappearance after the booster was seen for most primary-vaccination clones, at around 95% CD4 and roughly 90% CD8. Abundant clonotypes from the bulk population could contaminate FACS-sorted repertoires.

The CDR3 length is 17 residues. Germline CDR1 and CDR2: SEHNR and FQNEAQ (reference sequence). Trimming left V 3 bases short and J 0 bases short, with 16 bases between. This TCR came from a young man who received the YFV17D yellow fever vaccine. The V gene is TRBV7-9, the J gene TRBJ2-3, with D possibly matching TRBD1 (7 bases). This specimen was CD8+ T cells not binding an NS4B(214-222) dextramer, sorted from PBMCs, taken approximately 15 days after the first yellow fever vaccination. CDR3 sequence: CASSFPGGTESTDTQYF. The DNA of the CDR3 is TGTGCCAGCAGCTTCCCCGGCGGGACAGAAAGCACAGATACGCAGTATTTT.